The clone carrying this T cell receptor (beta chain) was picked up a small number of times. The target antigen is unknown. The 5'RACE template-switching step produced TCR cDNA and added a universal primer site and UMIs. TCRdb passed the 5' RACE reads through MiXCR, listing each CDR3 protein once. Of about 500,000 distinct CDR3 sequences listed, about 15% are singletons. Germline V gene sequence: CDR1 MGHDK, CDR2 SYGVNS. Trimming left V 10 bases short and J 3 bases short, with 4 bases between. The CDR3 has 10 residues. These data are taken from a study of T cells after yellow fever vaccination. Findings and caveats of the study: Weaker overall was a secondary response that nonetheless peaked faster, on day 5 versus 15.

The TCR originated in a man younger than 35 who received the YFV17D yellow fever vaccine. This specimen consisted of PBMCs, obtained less than 6 days after the first yellow fever vaccination. The chain has TRBV25-1 and TRBJ1-5, with unresolved D. CDR3 DNA sequence: TGTGCCAAGGACAATCAGCCCCAGCATTTT. It specifies CAKDNQPQHF. Filled out from reference TRBV25-1 and TRBJ1-5, the complete variable domain reads EADIYQTPRYLVIGTGKKITLECSQTMGHDKMYWYQQDPGMELHLIHYSYGVNSTEKGDLSSESTVSRIRTEHFPLTLESARPSHTSQYLCAKDNQPQHFGDGTRLSIL.